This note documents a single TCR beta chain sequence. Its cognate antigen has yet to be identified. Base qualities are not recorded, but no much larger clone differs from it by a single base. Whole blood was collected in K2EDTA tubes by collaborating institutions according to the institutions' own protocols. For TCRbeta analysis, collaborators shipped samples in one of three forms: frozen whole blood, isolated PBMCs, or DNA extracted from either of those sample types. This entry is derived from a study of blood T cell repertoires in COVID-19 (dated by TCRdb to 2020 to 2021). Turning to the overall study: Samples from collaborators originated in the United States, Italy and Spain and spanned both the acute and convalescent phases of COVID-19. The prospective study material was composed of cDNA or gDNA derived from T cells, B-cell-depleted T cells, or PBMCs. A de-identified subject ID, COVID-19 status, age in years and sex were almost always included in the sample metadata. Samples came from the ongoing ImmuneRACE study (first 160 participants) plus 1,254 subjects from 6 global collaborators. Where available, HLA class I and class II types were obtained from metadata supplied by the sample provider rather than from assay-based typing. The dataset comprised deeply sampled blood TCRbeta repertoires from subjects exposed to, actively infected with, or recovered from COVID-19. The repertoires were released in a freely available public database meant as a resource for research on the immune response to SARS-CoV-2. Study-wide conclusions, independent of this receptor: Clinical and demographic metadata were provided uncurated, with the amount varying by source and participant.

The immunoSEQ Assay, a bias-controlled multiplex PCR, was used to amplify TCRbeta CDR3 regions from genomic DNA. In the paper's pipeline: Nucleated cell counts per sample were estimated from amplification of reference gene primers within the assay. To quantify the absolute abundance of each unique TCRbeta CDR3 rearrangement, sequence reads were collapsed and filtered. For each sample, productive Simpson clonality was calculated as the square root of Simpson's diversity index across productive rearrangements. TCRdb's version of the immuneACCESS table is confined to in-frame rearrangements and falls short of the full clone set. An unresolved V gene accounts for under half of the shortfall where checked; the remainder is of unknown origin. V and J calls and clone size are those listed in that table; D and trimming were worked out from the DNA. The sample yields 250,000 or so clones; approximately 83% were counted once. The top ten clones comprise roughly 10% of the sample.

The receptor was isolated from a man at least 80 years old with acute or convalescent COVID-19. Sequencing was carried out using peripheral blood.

This receptor has the CDR3 CASSLVASGSPSSYNEQFF. The sequenced DNA: TGTGCCAGCAGCTTGGTGGCTAGCGGGAGTCCTAGCTCCTACAATGAGCAGTTCTTC. This chain is built from TRBV5-5 and TRBJ2-1, with 10 bases matching TRBD2. From V the trimming removes 0 bases and from J it removes 0 bases, while the gene matches leave 9 bases of the junction unaccounted for. The germline V gene (reference sequence) supplies CDR1 SGHKS and CDR2 YYEKEE. The CDR3 runs 19 residues from the cysteine to the phenylalanine. Only the CDR3 portion is preserved as DNA: 57 bases, with reading frame beginning at the first base.